Following are 20 T cell receptor beta chains from one sample sequenced in a study of shared clonotypes between healthy human individuals. Positively selected for CCR7, the CD45RO-negative cells used as naive CD8 cells excluded terminally differentiated effector memory CD45RA+ cells. Some clones are missing from TCRdb's copy, which holds only in-frame ones; the method was immunoSEQ multiplex PCR. The sample has 500,000 to 700,000 clones, 95% seen once. The sequenced sample consisted of naive CD8+ T cells sorted from blood. These receptors originate from a woman aged 25 to 39 in good health.

The genes are TRBV4-1 and TRBJ2-7; 8 bases align to TRBD1. Trimming cost V 3 bases and J 7 bases; bases outside gene matches: 8. The CDR3 has 14 residues. CDR1 and CDR2 (germline): MGHRA, YSYEKL. The CDR3 nucleotides are TGCGCCAGCAGCCAGGGGACAGGTCTGGGGGAGCAGTACTTC. Translating gives CASSQGTGLGEQYF.

J is TRBJ1-5 and V is TRBV4-1, with a possible D match to TRBD1 (5 bases). The germline V gene encodes CDR1 MGHRA and CDR2 YSYEKL. This CDR3 has 15 amino acids. V lost 1 base to trimming and J lost 3 bases, with 10 bases between them. CDR3 nucleotides: TGCGCCAGCAGCCAAGCGGACACTCTCAATCAGCCCCAGCATTTT. As protein: CASSQADTLNQPQHF.

CDR3: CASTLSANYGYTF. The CDR3 nucleotides read TGTGCCAGTACTCTATCCGCTAACTATGGCTACACCTTC. The rearrangement uses TRBV19 and TRBJ1-2; D gene unclear. The length of the CDR3 is 13 residues. Germline V gene sequence: CDR1 LNHDA, CDR2 SQIVND (reference sequence). V dropped 7 bases and J dropped 0 bases, with 9 bases sitting between them. The full variable domain, with the rest looked up from reference TRBV19 and TRBJ1-2, is DGGITQSPKYLFRKEGQNVTLSCEQNLNHDAMYWYRQDPGQGLRLIYYSQIVNDFQKGDIAEGYSVSREKKESFPLTVTSAQKNPTAFYLCASTLSANYGYTFGSGTRLTVV.

The chain employs TRBV5-6 and TRBJ2-3, with D possibly called TRBD1 or TRBD2 (6 bases each). The CDR3 has 15 residues. In germline, CDR1 is SGHDT, CDR2 YYEEEE. Trimming shortened V by 3 bases and J by 4 bases, and 15 bases separated the two germline ends. The CDR3 reads CASSSLEGVADTQYF. The CDR3 DNA reads TGTGCCAGCAGCTCCCTGGAGGGGGTGGCAGATACGCAGTATTTT.

The V gene is TRBV7-2, the J gene TRBJ2-5; 7 bases are a match to TRBD1. The V gene's germline CDR1 is SGHTA and CDR2 FQGNSA. After removal of 5 bases from V and 1 base from J, the junction contained 7 bases not matched to a gene. CDR3 length equals 15 residues. CDR3 DNA: TGTGCCAGCAGCCCGTCCCGGGACAGCCAAGAGACCCAGTACTTC. It encodes CASSPSRDSQETQYF.

This chain links TRBV28 with TRBJ1-1; perhaps TRBD1 as D (5 bases). The V gene's germline CDR1 is MDHEN and CDR2 SYDVKM. The CDR3 extends over 16 amino acids. The germline V and J ends were trimmed by 6 bases and 1 base, with 18 bases remaining between them. CDR3 loop: CASRGRDPLANTEAFF. The CDR3 DNA reads as TGTGCCAGCAGGGGCCGGGACCCCCTAGCGAACACTGAAGCTTTCTTT.

This chain connects TRBV7-9 to TRBJ1-1, with D perhaps TRBD1 (5 bases). Trimming removed 3 bases from V and 5 bases from J, with 10 bases in between. Germline V CDR1 and CDR2: SEHNR, FQNEAQ (reference sequence). The CDR3 consists of 13 residues. The CDR3, as DNA: TGTGCCAGCAGCTTGGGGGGGAAAACTGAAGCTTTCTTT. Residues: CASSLGGKTEAFF.

This chain connects TRBV4-1 to TRBJ1-1; D uncertain. Trimming took off 3 bases at V and 1 base at J, with 15 bases between the two ends. Looked up from germline, CDR1 is MGHRA and CDR2 is YSYEKL. The CDR3 is 16 residues long. The CDR3 region has the DNA TGCGCCAGCAGCCATAAGCCCCGAGAGGCGAACACTGAAGCTTTCTTT. Amino acid sequence: CASSHKPREANTEAFF.

This clone was found once. Other nucleotide sequences in the sample specify the same CDR3. The V gene is TRBV27, the J gene TRBJ2-7; D might be TRBD2 (6 bases). The germline gives CDR1 MNHEY, CDR2 SMNVEV (reference sequence). V lost 3 bases, J lost 7 bases, and 10 bases lay in between. The CDR3 sequence is 12 residues long. The CDR3 loop reads CASSFGGGEQYF. The CDR3 DNA reads as TGTGCCAGCAGTTTCGGCGGAGGGGAGCAGTACTTC.

This sequence joins TRBV5-4 and TRBJ2-7; D perhaps matches TRBD1 (5 bases). V lost 4 bases, J lost 5 bases, and 13 bases lay in between. The CDR3 contains 13 residues. Germline V gene data show CDR1 as SGHNT and CDR2 as YYREEE (reference sequence). CDR3 nucleotides: TGTGCCAGCAGCGGGGCAGGGAACCACGAGCAGTACTTC. Protein product: CASSGAGNHEQYF.

The chain recombines TRBV28 with TRBJ1-1; tentative D call: TRBD1 (5 bases). With 6 bases removed from V and 1 base from J, the gap between germline ends came to 21 bases. CDR1 and CDR2 (germline): MDHEN, SYDVKM. The CDR3 has 17 residues. The CDR3 region is CASSRSPFRVGNTEAFF. In DNA form, the CDR3 reads TGTGCCAGCAGCCGAAGTCCCTTCAGGGTTGGGAACACTGAAGCTTTCTTT.

Written as DNA, the CDR3 is TGCGCCAGCAGCCAAGGAGTTTGGGAGGTCACAGATACGCAGTATTTT. It codes for CASSQGVWEVTDTQYF. The chain is built from TRBV4-1 and TRBJ2-3, with a tentative D call TRBD2 (6 bases). The CDR3 totals 16 residues. Germline values: CDR1 MGHRA, CDR2 YSYEKL. V gave up 1 base and J gave up 2 bases, with 13 bases separating them.

The V and J genes are TRBV19 and TRBJ2-5; the D gene is possibly TRBD1 (6 bases). The J call may not be correct, given that the DNA end is closer to TRBJ2-7. CDR1 and CDR2 from the germline V gene are LNHDA and SQIVND (reference sequence). This CDR3 is 14 amino acids long. Here the CDR3 DNA reads TGTGCCAGTAGTATCTCCCCGGGACACTACGAGCAGTACTTC. This codes for CASSISPGHYEQYF.

V usage is TRBV2 and J usage is TRBJ2-2, with TRBD2 as a possible D gene (6 bases). The CDR3 sequence is 14 residues long. With 4 bases removed from V and 6 bases from J, the gap between germline ends came to 12 bases. In germline, CDR1 is SNHLY, CDR2 FYNNEI. The CDR3 nucleotides are TGTGCCAGCAGTGGAGGTCTAGCGCCCGGGGAGCTGTTTTTT. It codes for CASSGGLAPGELFF.

This chain links TRBV7-9 with TRBJ2-7; 12 nucleotides line up with TRBD1. The germline V gene encodes CDR1 SEHNR and CDR2 FQNEAQ (reference sequence). The CDR3 is made up of 16 amino acids. The V and J ends lost 1 base and 6 bases, in that order; junction bases with no gene match: 7. CDR3 protein: CASSLEPGQGAFEQYF. CDR3 nucleotide sequence: TGTGCCAGCAGCTTAGAACCGGGACAGGGGGCGTTCGAGCAGTACTTC.

The genes are TRBV28 and TRBJ2-3; 9 positions match TRBD1. Trimming took 7 bases from V and 2 from J; bases not matched to a gene: 7. This CDR3 contains 15 residues. Germline assignment: CDR1 MDHEN and CDR2 SYDVKM. CDR3 in amino acids: CASTSGTGTTDTQYF. DNA for the CDR3: TGTGCCAGCACTTCCGGGACAGGGACCACAGATACGCAGTATTTT.

The rearrangement uses TRBV2 and TRBJ2-7, with unresolved D. Germline V gives CDR1 SNHLY, CDR2 FYNNEI. Trimming removed 8 bases at V and 0 bases at J, with 17 bases between. The length of the CDR3 is 15 residues. CDR3 region: CASRIRPGPSYEQYF. The DNA for the CDR3 is TGTGCCAGCCGCATCCGTCCCGGACCCTCCTACGAGCAGTACTTC.

The chain carries TRBV10-2 and TRBJ1-2; D perhaps matches TRBD1 (6 bases). The ends were cut back, 0 bases at V and 3 bases at J, with 11 bases in the middle. CDR3 length: 15 amino acids. Germline V gene data show CDR1 as WSHSY and CDR2 as SAAADI. The CDR3 region is CASSESTGWYYGYTF. For the CDR3, the DNA is TGCGCCAGCAGTGAGTCTACAGGGTGGTACTATGGCTACACCTTC.

For the CDR3, the DNA is TGCAGCGTTGTGGTCAGGCCGTATGGCTACACCTTC. Translating gives CSVVVRPYGYTF. The chain is built from TRBV29-1 and TRBJ1-2, with unresolved D. The germline CDR1 and CDR2 sequences are SQVTM and ANQGSEA. This CDR3 has 12 residues. Trimming took 4 bases from V and 5 from J, leaving 11 bases between them.

The chain carries TRBV19 and TRBJ1-5; TRBD1 matches 8 bases. J gave up 5 bases and V 3 bases, and 3 bases lay outside the gene matches. This CDR3 has 14 residues. Germline V CDR1 and CDR2: LNHDA, SQIVND (reference sequence). CDR3 sequence: CASSIWDRHQPQHF. CDR3 in DNA: TGTGCCAGTAGTATCTGGGACAGGCATCAGCCCCAGCATTTT.